Here is one T cell receptor (beta chain) with its context. Other DNA sequences in the same sample also yield this CDR3. This sample was included in a study of shared clonotypes between healthy human individuals. Method: immunoSEQ multiplex PCR; TCRdb's copy keeps in-frame clones and lacks some. The profile shows millions of clones, over 85% of them singletons. The V gene's germline CDR1 is SGHAT and CDR2 FQNNGV. Between the trimmed V and J ends, which lost 0 bases and 2 bases, there was a span of 10 bases. The CDR3 has 15 amino acids. Sample: naive CD4+ T cells sorted from blood. Documented subset: CD45RA+ positively selected. The source is a man between 18 and 29 years old in good health. The chain carries TRBV11-2 and TRBJ2-5; D is undetermined. This chain's CDR3 is CASSLDPGQQETQYF. CDR3 sequence (DNA): TGTGCCAGCAGCTTAGATCCGGGCCAGCAAGAGACCCAGTACTTC.